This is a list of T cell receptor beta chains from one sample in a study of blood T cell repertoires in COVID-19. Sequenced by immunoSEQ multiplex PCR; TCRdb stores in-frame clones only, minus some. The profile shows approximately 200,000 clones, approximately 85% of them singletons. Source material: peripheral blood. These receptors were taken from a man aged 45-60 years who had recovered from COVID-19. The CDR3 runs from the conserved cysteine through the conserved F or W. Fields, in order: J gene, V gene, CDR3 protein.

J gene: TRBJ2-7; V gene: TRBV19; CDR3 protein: CASSQQGALYGHEQYF
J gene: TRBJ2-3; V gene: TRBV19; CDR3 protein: CASSSEVGWGTDTQYF
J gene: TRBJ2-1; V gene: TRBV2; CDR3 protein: CASKAGTSSYNEQFF
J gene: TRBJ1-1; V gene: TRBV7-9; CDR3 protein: CASSPWVGTQGTEAFF
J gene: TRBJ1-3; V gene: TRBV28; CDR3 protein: CASSPGQVRNTIYF
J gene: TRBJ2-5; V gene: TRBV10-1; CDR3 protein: CASSEGRRSGETQYF
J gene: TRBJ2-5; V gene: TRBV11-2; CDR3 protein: CASSLWQGMPETQYF
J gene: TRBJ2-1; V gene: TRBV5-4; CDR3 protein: CASSLMITSGRDNEQFF
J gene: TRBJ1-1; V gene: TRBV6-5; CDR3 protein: CASSYSRSGYTEAFF
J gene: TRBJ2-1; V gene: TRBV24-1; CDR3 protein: CATSVPGQGFHEQFF
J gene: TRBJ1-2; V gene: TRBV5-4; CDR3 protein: CASSFLDRSLYGYTF
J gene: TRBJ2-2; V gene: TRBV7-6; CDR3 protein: CASSFGNSNTGELFF
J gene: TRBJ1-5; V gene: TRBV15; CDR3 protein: CATSRGTGIGQPQHF
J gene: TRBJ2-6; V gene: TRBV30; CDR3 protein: CAWSVPSGWANVLTF
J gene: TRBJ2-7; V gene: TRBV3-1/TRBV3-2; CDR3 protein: CASSSRTEGSYEQYF
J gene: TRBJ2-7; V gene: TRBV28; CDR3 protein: CASSLWPSPPDYEQYF
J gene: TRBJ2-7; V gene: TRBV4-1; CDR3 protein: CASSQGLTTYEQYF
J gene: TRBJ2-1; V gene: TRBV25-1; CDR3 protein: CASRRGGALYNEQFF
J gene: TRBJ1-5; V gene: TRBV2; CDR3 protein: CASSQEGGQYNQPQHF
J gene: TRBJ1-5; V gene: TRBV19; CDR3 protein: CASSIQHSLFSQPQHF
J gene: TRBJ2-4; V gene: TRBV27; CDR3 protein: CASSTDRGAKNIQYF
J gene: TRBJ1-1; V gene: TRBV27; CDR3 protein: CASSSWTGNNEAFF
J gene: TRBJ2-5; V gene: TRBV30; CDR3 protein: CAWSEGIAGGGETQYF
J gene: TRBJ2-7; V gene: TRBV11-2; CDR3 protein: CASSFSAVYEQYF
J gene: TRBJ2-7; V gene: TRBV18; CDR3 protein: CASSPLGLSYEQYF
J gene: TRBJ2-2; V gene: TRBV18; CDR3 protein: CASSPSDTGGELFF
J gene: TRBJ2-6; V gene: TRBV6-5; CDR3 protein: CASSSQGSGANVLTF
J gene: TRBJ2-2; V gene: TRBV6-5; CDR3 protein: CASRLDSLNTGELFF
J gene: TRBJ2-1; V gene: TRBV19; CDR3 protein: CASSIGTSGSYNEQFF
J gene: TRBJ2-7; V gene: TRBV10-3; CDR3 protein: CAISEFGTSSEQYF
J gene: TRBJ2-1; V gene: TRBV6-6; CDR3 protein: CASSYKGGNEQFF
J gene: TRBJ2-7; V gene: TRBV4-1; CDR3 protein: CASSQGTGRSYEQYF
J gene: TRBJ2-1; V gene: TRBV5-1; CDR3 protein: CASNLAGEPYNEQFF
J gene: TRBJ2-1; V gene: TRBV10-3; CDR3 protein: CAISDRGGSGRGSYNEQFF
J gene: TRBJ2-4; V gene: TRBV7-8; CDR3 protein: CASSLVGTGDENIQYF